Here is one T cell receptor beta chain with its context. This CDR3 has 19 residues. Germline CDR1 GTSNPN, CDR2 SVGIG (reference sequence). V lost 5 bases, J lost 0 bases, and 26 bases lay in between. The sample originates from a study of T-cell reconstitution after alpha-beta-depleted transplantation in children. Library preparation (for TCRbeta) was performed with unique molecular identifiers. MiXCR was run by TCRdb on the PCR reads, yielding one entry per CDR3 protein. The repertoire consists of 490,000 or so distinct CDR3 sequences, with roughly 10% occurring once and the leading ten covering about 2.1%.

The TCR comes from a child between 2 and 9 years old with inherited bone marrow failure, due to receive a stem cell transplant. This material consisted of PBMCs, taken before TCRalphabeta/CD19-depleted stem cell transplant. The chain employs TRBV30 and TRBJ1-3, with a possible D match to TRBD1 (6 bases). The CDR3 loop is CAWQGWSGETTNSGNTIYF. As DNA, the CDR3 is TGTGCCTGGCAGGGGTGGTCGGGGGAAACGACCAACTCTGGAAACACCATATATTTT.